Included here is one T cell receptor beta chain sequence, with context. The target of this receptor is not known. Possible read error: a much larger clone is one base away. These data originate in a study of blood T cells in healthy people across ages (dated by TCRdb to the mid-2010s). At the level of the whole study: Template switching captured roughly one uniquely barcoded TCR beta cDNA molecule per two T cells in model experiments. The study measured age-related changes in TCR beta repertoire diversity using deep sequencing normalized with unique cDNA molecular identifiers. The donors were divided into four age groups: young (average around 17 years), middle-aged (approximately 39), aged (about 61) and long-lived (roughly 82). To avoid experimental bias, donors of different ages were spread randomly across the sequencing lanes. Two additional independent replicas of 1 million unique cDNA reads from the same blood draw were analyzed for two donors (one aged 18 to 30 and one aged 80 or older). Overall study outcomes, separate from this receptor: Compared with the aged group, more naive CD4+ T cells, fewer expanded clones and increased TCR diversity were shown by the long-lived group, suggesting age selection. The percentage of naive T cells measured by flow cytometry correlated strongly with observed TCR beta diversity. Observed TCR beta diversity per million T cells fell roughly linearly with age, and a significant reduction was already apparent by age about 36. Estimates of total diversity from one million sequenced T cells were regarded as lower bounds and underestimates. Donor CMV infection status was unknown, potentially confounding age-related changes in expanded clonotypes. Bulk unsorted PBMC profiling prevented conclusive comparison of naive and antigen-experienced compartments.

Libraries were built with 5' RACE. The listed sequencing device is Illumina HiSeq 2500. A second roughly 7 to 11 cycle PCR used a sample-barcoded 5' primer and a J-beta primer mix. A unique molecular identifier was introduced onto each TCR beta cDNA molecule by a template-switch 5' adaptor carrying 12 random nucleotides. Each sample yielded at least 2.5 million CDR3-containing paired-end reads. All of the RNA was converted into first-strand cDNA using the Mint cDNA synthesis kit, with a TRBC-specific oligonucleotide serving as the primer. All cDNA was treated with uracil-DNA glycosylase and then went through a first 18-cycle PCR with the universal primers M1SS and BC2_uni_R. The authors' analysis ran thus. For normalization, 1 million high-quality reads were randomly selected from each sample, with every read carrying a distinct molecular identifier. Instead of being binned into consensus sequences, reads that shared molecular identifiers were thrown out. MiTCR, set to a Q25 quality threshold and the strictest error-elimination algorithm, was used for CDR3 identification, clonotype clustering and error correction. A nonparametric unseen species model using Euler transformation provided a lower-bound estimate of total TCR beta diversity. Through fastp at Q25 and MiXCR, TCRdb rebuilt clones from the public reads, retaining in-frame beta chains. Every entry covers one CDR3 protein and lists the most common genes and DNA from its rows. The V and J calls come from TCRdb's annotation, not from the publication. The sample yields hundreds of thousands of distinct CDR3 sequences; approximately 30% were counted once. The ten largest make up approximately 15% of the sample.

Systemically healthy Caucasian individuals from Russia, 39 in total and aged about 6 to 100 years, were included as donors. About 10 milliliters of peripheral blood were drawn from each donor into EDTA-treated Vacutainer tubes. PBMCs were isolated by Ficoll-Paque density-gradient centrifugation, with at least 6 million obtained per sample. Trizol reagent was used to extract total RNA from the PBMCs, yielding at least 6 micrograms per sample. For every donor, an aliquot of PBMCs went through flow cytometry to measure the percentages of naive CD45RAhigh/CD27high T cells. For this chain, trimming is 4 bases at the V end and 7 bases at the J end, and the number of junction bases without a gene match is 12. CDR3 length: 15 amino acids, cysteine to phenylalanine. This entry keeps only the CDR3 DNA: 45 bases, framed from base 1. CDR1 SGHRS and CDR2 YFSETQ are derived from the germline V gene.

This clonotype was sampled from a woman of 80 years or more in good health. This sequence uses TRBV5-1 and TRBJ2-7, with 9 middle bases fitting TRBD1. Input material: blood. The sequenced DNA is TGCGCCAGCAGCCAAACAGGGGGCGCGTTCAATGAGCAGTACTTC. The resulting protein is CASSQTGGAFNEQYF.